These 28 T cell receptor beta chains were all obtained from the same sample, sequenced in a study of T cell changes during pregnancy in multiple sclerosis. Assay: immunoSEQ multiplex PCR; the TCRdb copy retains only in-frame clones and omits some. Altogether tens of thousands of clones are present, 75% to 95% being singletons, with the ten largest covering approximately 0.41%. The specimen comprised CD4+ T cells from peripheral blood mononuclear cells, sampled before pregnancy. Receptors were obtained from a female donor with multiple sclerosis, enrolled in a pregnancy study.

The rearrangement links TRBV18 to TRBJ1-2, with 9 bases matching TRBD1. CDR3 length: 14 residues. CDR1 and CDR2 (germline): KGHSH, LQKENI. Trimming took 0 bases from V and 13 from J; bases not matched to a gene: 9. CDR3 in amino acids: CASSPPGQGNSFTF. CDR3 sequence (DNA): TGTGCCAGCTCACCACCGGGACAGGGAAACAGTTTCACCTTC.

V and J are TRBV19 and TRBJ2-2; D might be TRBD2 (5 bases). The CDR3 extends over 13 amino acids. V dropped 7 bases and J dropped 5 bases, with 11 bases sitting between them. Germline-derived CDR1 and CDR2 are LNHDA and SQIVND (reference sequence). CDR3 nucleotides: TGTGCCAGTACCTCTTGGAGGACCGGGGAGCTGTTTTTT. The encoded protein is CASTSWRTGELFF.

V gene TRBV4-1 combines with J gene TRBJ2-7, with D tentatively TRBD2 (7 bases). Looked up from germline, CDR1 is MGHRA and CDR2 is YSYEKL. Between the trimmed V and J ends, which lost 0 bases and 3 bases, there was a span of 15 bases. CDR3 length equals 16 residues. CDR3 loop: CASSQDRGARRYEQYF. Here the CDR3 DNA reads TGCGCCAGCAGCCAAGATCGGGGGGCTAGGCGCTACGAGCAGTACTTC.

J is TRBJ1-4 and V is TRBV11-3; possible D gene TRBD1, 6 bases. The CDR3 loop spans 14 amino acids. V lost 5 bases and J lost 8, with 15 bases in between. Germline CDR1 is SGHNT and CDR2 is YENEEA. The CDR3 region has the DNA TGTGCCAGCAGCGGGGGGGGCATAGGGGAAAAACTGTTTTTT. Translated: CASSGGGIGEKLFF.

This sequence joins TRBV21-1 and TRBJ1-4; TRBD1 reflects the table's D call only, with no check against the DNA. TRBV21-1 is a listed pseudogene. The CDR3 totals 16 residues. This CDR3 is CASSKALAGGSEKLFF. CDR3 nucleotides: TGTGCCAGCAGCAAAGCCCTGGCAGGGGGGAGTGAAAAACTGTTTTTT.

This sequence joins TRBV6-4 and TRBJ1-2; 12 bases agree with TRBD1. Per the germline V gene, CDR1 is MRHNA and CDR2 is SNTAGT. V shed 2 bases, J shed 7 bases, and the junction held 8 bases outside the gene matches. The CDR3 runs 16 residues. The CDR3 is CASSDQPGQGAVGYTF. The DNA of the CDR3 is TGTGCCAGCAGTGACCAACCGGGACAGGGGGCGGTTGGCTACACCTTC.

The chain recombines TRBV21-1 with TRBJ2-7; the table's D call of TRBD2 was not tested on the DNA. TRBV21-1 is a pseudogene segment. The CDR3 covers 17 residues. The CDR3 region is CASSKGGQICLSYEQYF. CDR3 bases: TGTGCCAGCAGCAAGGGAGGACAAATCTGTCTCTCCTACGAGCAGTACTTC.

The chain recombines TRBV6-5 with TRBJ2-7; 10 positions agree with TRBD1. Germline trimming cut 0 bases from V and 5 bases from J; bases unmatched to any gene: 4. Germline V CDR1 and CDR2: MNHEY, SVGAGI. The CDR3 sequence is 15 residues long. The CDR3 DNA is TGTGCCAGCAGTTACTCCGGGACAGGGGTGAACGAGCAGTACTTC. The encoded protein is CASSYSGTGVNEQYF.

The genes are TRBV6-6 and TRBJ2-7; 10 bases fit TRBD1. Germline CDR1 is MNHNY and CDR2 is SVGAGI (reference sequence). The CDR3 consists of 16 residues. V dropped 0 bases and J dropped 0; count of bases not matched to a gene: 2. DNA of the CDR3: TGTGCCAGCAGTTACTCTGGACAGGGGGTCTCCTACGAGCAGTACTTC. Translating gives CASSYSGQGVSYEQYF.

The table lists this clone with a few counts. The V call is TRBV6-5, the J call TRBJ1-2, with D possibly matching TRBD1 (6 bases). The V end was cut by 5 bases, the J end by 8 bases, with 15 bases between. Germline loops: CDR1 MNHEY, CDR2 SVGAGI. This CDR3 is 13 amino acids long. CDR3 nucleotides: TGTGCCAGCAGTGAGAACAGGGTTTTGGGCTACACCTTC. Amino acid sequence: CASSENRVLGYTF.

This chain uses TRBV18 with TRBJ2-6; perhaps TRBD1 as D (6 bases). With 3 bases removed from V and 0 bases from J, the gap between germline ends came to 9 bases. CDR1 KGHSH and CDR2 LQKENI come from the germline V gene. This CDR3 region has 16 residues. DNA of the CDR3: TGTGCCAGCTCACCTCCGGACAGCTCTGGGGCCAACGTCCTGACTTTC. Translating it yields CASSPPDSSGANVLTF. Drawing the rest from reference TRBV18 and TRBJ2-6, the complete variable domain is NAGVMQNPRHLVRRRGQEARLRCSPMKGHSHVYWYRQLPEEGLKFMVYLQKENIIDESGMPKERFSAEFPKEGPSILRIQQVVRGDSAAYFCASSPPDSSGANVLTFGAGSRLTVL.

This chain connects TRBV7-2 to TRBJ2-5; 7 bases match TRBD1. Germline-derived CDR1 and CDR2 are SGHTA and FQGNSA. Trimming removed 0 bases from V and 4 bases from J; junction bases left unmatched: 11. The length of the CDR3 is 17 residues. CDR3 loop: CASSLAGGGQSTETQYF. The DNA of the CDR3 is TGTGCCAGCAGCTTAGCAGGTGGGGGACAGTCCACAGAGACCCAGTACTTC.

This clone has a single count. This chain joins TRBV7-6 and TRBJ2-2, with TRBD1 identical over 9 bases. Germline CDR1 SGHVS, CDR2 FNYEAQ. The CDR3 is 15 amino acids. V was clipped by 8 bases and J by 4 bases; unmatched bases: 8. Here the CDR3 reads CASSEGDRATGELFF. CDR3 nucleotides: TGTGCCAGCTCCGAAGGGGACAGGGCCACCGGGGAGCTGTTTTTT.

The J gene is TRBJ2-3, the V gene TRBV18; TRBD2 is a possible D gene (5 bases). This CDR3 has 13 residues. The V gene's germline CDR1 is KGHSH and CDR2 LQKENI. Trimming pared 6 bases from V and 2 bases from J, leaving 9 bases between. CDR3 sequence reads: CASSRAVTDTQYF. CDR3 nucleotide sequence: TGTGCCAGCTCGCGAGCGGTCACAGATACGCAGTATTTT.

The gene calls are TRBV9 and TRBJ2-2; 7 nucleotides align to TRBD2. The CDR3 contains 16 residues. The junction had 6 bases not matched to a gene; V was cut back by 0 bases and J by 4 bases. CDR1 and CDR2 (germline): SGDLS, YYNGEE. The CDR3 loop reads CASSVGSLASTGELFF. The CDR3 nucleotides read TGTGCCAGCAGCGTAGGTTCACTAGCGTCCACCGGGGAGCTGTTTTTT.

The chain couples TRBV7-2 to TRBJ2-4; a possible D gene is TRBD1 (5 bases). This CDR3 is 14 amino acids long. The V gene lost 5 bases and the J gene lost 1 base, with 9 bases spanning the gap. Germline loops: CDR1 SGHTA, CDR2 FQGNSA. This CDR3 reads CASSTRQAKNIQYF. The CDR3 bases are TGTGCCAGCAGCACCCGACAGGCCAAAAACATTCAGTACTTC.

V usage is TRBV6-1 and J usage is TRBJ2-3; TRBD1 is a possible D gene (6 bases). V lost 3 bases and J lost 1, with 11 bases in between. The germline V gene encodes CDR1 MNHNS and CDR2 SASEGT. There are 15 residues in the CDR3. CDR3 region: CASSELGGGTDTQYF. The CDR3 bases are TGTGCCAGCAGTGAGCTAGGGGGTGGCACAGATACGCAGTATTTT.

CDR3 sequence reads: CASSLDRGSKNIQYF. CDR3 bases: TGTGCCAGCAGCTTGGACAGGGGGTCCAAAAACATTCAGTACTTC. The chain is built from TRBV5-4 and TRBJ2-4, with 8 bases lining up with TRBD1. This CDR3 has 15 residues. Germline V lookup: CDR1 SGHNT, CDR2 YYREEE (reference sequence). The trim removed 0 bases at V and 2 bases at J, leaving 1 base unmatched.

This sequence joins TRBV19 and TRBJ2-6; D is ambiguous. Trimming took 8 bases from V and 0 from J, leaving 5 bases between them. The germline V gene encodes CDR1 LNHDA and CDR2 SQIVND (reference sequence). The CDR3 consists of 13 residues. As DNA, the CDR3 is TGTGCCAGTCGACACTCTGGGGCCAACGTCCTGACTTTC. Its translation is CASRHSGANVLTF.

The chain is built from TRBV7-9 and TRBJ2-3, with TRBD2 identical over 13 bases. The germline gives CDR1 SEHNR, CDR2 FQNEAQ (reference sequence). The CDR3 runs to 16 residues. V shed 4 bases and J 10 bases; nucleotides not matched to a gene: 11. The CDR3 region is CASSSPGLAGLTPQYF. CDR3 DNA sequence: TGTGCCAGCAGCTCCCCGGGACTAGCGGGGCTGACCCCGCAGTATTTT. Full variable domain (outside the CDR3, taken from reference TRBV7-9 and TRBJ2-3): DTGVSQNPRHKITKRGQNVTFRCDPISEHNRLYWYRQTLGQGPEFLTYFQNEAQLEKSRLLSDRFSAERPKGSFSTLEIQRTEQGDSAMYLCASSSPGLAGLTPQYFGPGTRLTVL.

The chain employs TRBV7-9 and TRBJ1-4; TRBD1 matches at 8 bases. J was trimmed by 5 bases and V by 4 bases; bases with no gene match: 6. Germline V lookup: CDR1 SEHNR, CDR2 FQNEAQ (reference sequence). The CDR3 is 15 amino acids. The chain's CDR3 is CASSYGQGENEKLFF. The DNA of the CDR3 is TGTGCCAGCAGCTATGGACAGGGAGAGAATGAAAAACTGTTTTTT.

The rearrangement links TRBV10-3 to TRBJ2-3; 7 bases align to TRBD1. This CDR3 contains 14 residues. Germline loops: CDR1 ENHRY, CDR2 SYGVKD. V lost 10 bases, J lost 2 bases, and 9 bases stayed unmatched. The DNA of the CDR3 is TGTGCCACGAGAGACAGGGAATTCACAGATACGCAGTATTTT. Residues: CATRDREFTDTQYF.

The chain links TRBV6-5 to TRBJ2-1, with D unresolved. This CDR3 contains 15 residues. Trimming took off 0 bases at V and 6 bases at J, with 12 bases between the two ends. Germline-derived CDR1 and CDR2 are MNHEY and SVGAGI. CDR3 amino acids: CASSYSIPLVNEQFF. In DNA, the CDR3 is TGTGCCAGCAGTTACTCGATCCCCTTAGTCAATGAGCAGTTCTTC.

The rearrangement joins TRBV5-4 to TRBJ2-2; TRBD2 agrees at 8 bases. The CDR3 covers 14 residues. The germline CDR1 and CDR2 sequences are SGHNT and YYREEE (reference sequence). Trimming cost V 4 bases and J 6 bases; bases outside gene matches: 5. Here the CDR3 DNA reads TGTGCCAGCAGCCGTAGCGGGGACGCCGGGGAGCTGTTTTTT. Its translation is CASSRSGDAGELFF.

This chain joins TRBV30 and TRBJ2-5; possibly TRBD1 for D (5 bases). This CDR3 has 13 residues. Trimming cost V 0 bases and J 4 bases, with 9 bases left between them. Germline CDR1 and CDR2: GTSNPN and SVGIG (reference sequence). The CDR3: CAWSVPQGETQYF. The CDR3 nucleotides read TGTGCCTGGAGTGTCCCCCAGGGAGAGACCCAGTACTTC.

The chain uses TRBV5-6 and TRBJ1-1; tentative D call: TRBD1 (5 bases). Germline-derived CDR1 and CDR2 are SGHDT and YYEEEE. The V end lost 1 base, the J end lost 0 bases, and 7 bases lay between the germline ends. The CDR3 loop spans 14 amino acids. This CDR3 is CASSLTGLNTEAFF. DNA for the CDR3: TGTGCCAGCAGCTTGACAGGATTGAACACTGAAGCTTTCTTT.

The chain joins TRBV4-3 to TRBJ2-5; the D gene is possibly TRBD1 (6 bases). Germline CDR1 and CDR2: LGHNA and YSLEER. Trimming stripped 4 bases from V and 5 bases from J, with 20 bases between. The length of the CDR3 is 16 residues. CDR3 protein: CASSPVVGAIYETQYF. CDR3 coding DNA: TGCGCCAGCAGCCCAGTTGTGGGGGCGATTTACGAGACCCAGTACTTC.

The chain uses TRBV5-5 and TRBJ1-3; D possibly corresponds to TRBD1 (6 bases). Per germline, CDR1 SGHKS and CDR2 YYEKEE (reference sequence). This CDR3 region has 15 residues. V lost 3 bases and J lost 2, with 12 bases in between. CDR3 nucleotide sequence: TGTGCCAGCAGCTCCCCCGGGGGGCCTGGAAACACCATATATTTT. Amino acid sequence: CASSSPGGPGNTIYF.